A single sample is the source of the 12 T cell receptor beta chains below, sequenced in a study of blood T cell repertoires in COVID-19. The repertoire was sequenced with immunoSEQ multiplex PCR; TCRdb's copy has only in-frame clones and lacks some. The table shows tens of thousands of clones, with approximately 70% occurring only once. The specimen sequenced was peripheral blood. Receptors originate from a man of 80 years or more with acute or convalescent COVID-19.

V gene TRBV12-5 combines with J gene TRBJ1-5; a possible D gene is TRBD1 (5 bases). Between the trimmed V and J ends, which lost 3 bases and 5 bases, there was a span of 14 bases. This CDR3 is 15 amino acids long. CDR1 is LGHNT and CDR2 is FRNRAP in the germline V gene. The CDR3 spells CASGFGGEFDQPQHF. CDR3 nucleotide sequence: TGTGCTAGTGGTTTCGGGGGGGAATTCGATCAGCCCCAGCATTTT.

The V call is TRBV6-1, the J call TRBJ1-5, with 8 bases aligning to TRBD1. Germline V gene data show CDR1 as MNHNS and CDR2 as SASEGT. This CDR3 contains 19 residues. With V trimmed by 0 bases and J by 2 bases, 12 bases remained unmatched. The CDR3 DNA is TGTGCCAGCAGTGAAGCGATTGGGGGGTTGGGACAGGGCAATCAGCCCCAGCATTTT. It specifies CASSEAIGGLGQGNQPQHF.

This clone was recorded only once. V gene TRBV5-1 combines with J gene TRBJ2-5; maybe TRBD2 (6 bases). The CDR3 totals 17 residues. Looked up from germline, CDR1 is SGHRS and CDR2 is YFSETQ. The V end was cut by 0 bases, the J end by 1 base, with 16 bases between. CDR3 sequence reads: CASSLAGGFQSQETQYF. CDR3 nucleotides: TGCGCCAGCAGCTTGGCCGGAGGGTTCCAATCCCAAGAGACCCAGTACTTC. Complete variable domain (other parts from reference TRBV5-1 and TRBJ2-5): KAGVTQTPRYLIKTRGQQVTLSCSPISGHRSVSWYQQTPGQGLQFLFEYFSETQRNKGNFPGRFSGRQFSNSRSEMNVSTLELGDSALYLCASSLAGGFQSQETQYFGPGTRLLVL.

The CDR3 reads CASSLDSQGTHSPLHF. In DNA, the CDR3 is TGCGCCAGCAGCTTGGATTCCCAGGGGACGCATTCACCCCTCCACTTT. This chain connects TRBV5-1 to TRBJ1-6; D may be TRBD1 (6 bases). Germline V gene lookup returns CDR1 SGHRS and CDR2 YFSETQ. This CDR3 contains 16 residues. The germline V and J ends were trimmed by 0 bases and 8 bases, with 15 bases remaining between them.

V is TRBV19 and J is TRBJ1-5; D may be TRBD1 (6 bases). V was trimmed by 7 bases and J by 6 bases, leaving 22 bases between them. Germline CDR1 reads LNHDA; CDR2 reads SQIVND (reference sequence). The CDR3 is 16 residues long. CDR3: CASTKSAGVQGQPQHF. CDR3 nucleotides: TGTGCCAGTACCAAATCAGCAGGGGTACAGGGTCAGCCCCAGCATTTT.

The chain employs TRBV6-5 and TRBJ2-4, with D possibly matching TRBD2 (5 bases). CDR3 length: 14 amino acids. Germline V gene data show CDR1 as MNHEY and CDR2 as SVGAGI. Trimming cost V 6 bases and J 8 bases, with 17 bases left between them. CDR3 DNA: TGTGCCAGCAGCCGATTAGCGACCCGTGACATTCAGTACTTC. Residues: CASSRLATRDIQYF.

In DNA, the CDR3 is TGTGCCTGGAGTTGGGGCAGGGTTGATGAAGCTTTCTTT. Translation gives CAWSWGRVDEAFF. The V and J genes are TRBV30 and TRBJ1-1, with D possibly being TRBD1 (5 bases). This CDR3 region has 13 residues. V was shortened by 2 bases and J by 7 bases, with 14 bases between the two germline ends. Germline values: CDR1 GTSNPN, CDR2 SVGIG (reference sequence). The whole variable domain, remainder taken from reference TRBV30 and TRBJ1-1, is SQTIHQWPATLVQPVGSPLSLECTVEGTSNPNLYWYRQAAGRGLQLLFYSVGIGQISSEVPQNLSASRPQDRQFILSSKKLLLSDSGFYLCAWSWGRVDEAFFGQGTRLTVV.

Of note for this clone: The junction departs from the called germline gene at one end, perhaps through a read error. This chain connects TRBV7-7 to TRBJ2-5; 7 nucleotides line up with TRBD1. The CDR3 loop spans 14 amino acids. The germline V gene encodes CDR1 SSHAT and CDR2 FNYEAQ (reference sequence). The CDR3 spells CASSFRQGEETQYF. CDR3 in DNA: TGTGCTAGCAGCTTTCGCCAGGGGGAGGAGACCCAGTACTTC.

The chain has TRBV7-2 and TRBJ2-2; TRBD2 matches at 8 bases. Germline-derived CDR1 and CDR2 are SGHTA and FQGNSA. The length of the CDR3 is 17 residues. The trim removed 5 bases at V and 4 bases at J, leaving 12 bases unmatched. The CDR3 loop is CASSQRGAGGFTGELFF. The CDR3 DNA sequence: TGTGCCAGCAGCCAACGGGGGGCGGGAGGATTCACCGGGGAGCTGTTTTTT.

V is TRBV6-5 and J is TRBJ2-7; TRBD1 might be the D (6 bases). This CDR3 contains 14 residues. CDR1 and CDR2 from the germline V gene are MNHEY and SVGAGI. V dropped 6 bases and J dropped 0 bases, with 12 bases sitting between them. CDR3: CASRIGQISYEQYF. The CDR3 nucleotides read TGTGCCAGCAGGATCGGACAGATCTCCTACGAGCAGTACTTC.

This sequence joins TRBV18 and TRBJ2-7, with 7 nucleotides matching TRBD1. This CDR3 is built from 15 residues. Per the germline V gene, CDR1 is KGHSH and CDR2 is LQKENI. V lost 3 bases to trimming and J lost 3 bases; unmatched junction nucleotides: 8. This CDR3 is CASSPEPGQNYEQYF. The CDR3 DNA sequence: TGTGCCAGCTCACCCGAGCCGGGACAGAACTACGAGCAGTACTTC.

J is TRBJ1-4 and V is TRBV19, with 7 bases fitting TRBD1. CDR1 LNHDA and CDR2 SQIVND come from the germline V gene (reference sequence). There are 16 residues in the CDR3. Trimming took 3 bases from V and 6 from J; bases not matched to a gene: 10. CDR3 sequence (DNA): TGTGCCAGTAGTATGGGCAGACAGGGTTGGGATGAAAAACTGTTTTTT. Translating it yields CASSMGRQGWDEKLFF.